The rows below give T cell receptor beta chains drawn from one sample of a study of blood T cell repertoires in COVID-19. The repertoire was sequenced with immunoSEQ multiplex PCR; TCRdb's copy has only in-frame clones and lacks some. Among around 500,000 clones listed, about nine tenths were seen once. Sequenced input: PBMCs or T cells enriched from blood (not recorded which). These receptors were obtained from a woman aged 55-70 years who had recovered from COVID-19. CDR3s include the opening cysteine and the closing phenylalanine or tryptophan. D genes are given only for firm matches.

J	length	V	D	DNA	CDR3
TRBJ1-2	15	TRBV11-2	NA	TGTGCCAGCAGCTCCAGGGATTTCCCAAACTATGGCTACACCTTC	CASSSRDFPNYGYTF
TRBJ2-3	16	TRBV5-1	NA	TGCGCCAGCAGCTTGGATGGGGGCTACTTCACAGATACGCAGTATTTT	CASSLDGGYFTDTQYF
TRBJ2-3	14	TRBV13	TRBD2	TGTGCCAGCAGCGCGGGACTAGCTTTGAATACGCAGTATTTT	CASSAGLALNTQYF
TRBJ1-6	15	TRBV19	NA	TGTGCCAGTAGAACCGGGGGAATCTATAATTCACCCCTCCACTTT	CASRTGGIYNSPLHF
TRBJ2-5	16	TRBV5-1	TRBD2	TGCGCCAGCAGCTTGGCCCCTCGGGGGGGCCAAGAGACCCAGTACTTC	CASSLAPRGGQETQYF
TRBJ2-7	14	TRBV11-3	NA	TGTGCCAGCAGCGCCCGGGATAGCTCCTACGAGCAGTACTTC	CASSARDSSYEQYF
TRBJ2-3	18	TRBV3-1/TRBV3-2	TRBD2	TGTGCCAGCAGCCAAACTCCGTCCGGCCAGCGGGGGACAGATACGCAGTATTTT	CASSQTPSGQRGTDTQYF
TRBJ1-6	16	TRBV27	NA	TGTGCCAGCAGCCCGGGTGGGAGCTCCTATAATTCACCCCTCCACTTT	CASSPGGSSYNSPLHF
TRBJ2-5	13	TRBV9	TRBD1	TGTGCCAGCACCAGGACAGGGGAAGAGACCCAGTACTTC	CASTRTGEETQYF
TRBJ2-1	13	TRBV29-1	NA	TGCAGCGGGCGGGGGCCCCTCTACAATGAGCAGTTCTTC	CSGRGPLYNEQFF
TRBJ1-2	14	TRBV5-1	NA	TGCGCCAGCAGCTTCCACCGCGGGGGACTTGGCTACACCTTC	CASSFHRGGLGYTF